The 10 T cell receptor beta chains below were found in one sample sequenced in a study of molecular identifiers for immune sequencing clone quantification. One entry per CDR3 protein, called by TCRdb with MiXCR from the PCR reads. The table has 50,000 to 65,000 distinct CDR3 sequences, less than 25% seen once. Sequencing input: naive CD8+ T cells from blood, with Jurkat cell RNA spiked in. Subset described: FACS-sorted CD8+CD4-CCR7+CD45RA+ naive T cells. The receptors were sampled from a human donor in good health. Some libraries in this study had Jurkat cell RNA spiked in.

This clonotype was counted at least ten times. This chain links TRBV4-1 with TRBJ1-5; D call uncertain. The CDR3 loop spans 13 amino acids. V was trimmed by 1 base and J by 2 bases, leaving 3 bases between them. Germline CDR1 MGHRA, CDR2 YSYEKL. The CDR3 loop reads CASSQVGNQPQHF. The CDR3 region has the DNA TGCGCCAGCAGCCAAGTGGGCAATCAGCCCCAGCATTTT.

A remark on this clonotype: A much larger clone differs by one base, so this may be a read error. The chain links TRBV19 to TRBJ2-7, with D possibly being TRBD1 (6 bases). Trimming removed 8 bases from V and 0 bases from J, with 14 bases in between. Germline loops: CDR1 LNHDA, CDR2 SQIVND (reference sequence). The CDR3 has 14 residues. CDR3 region: CASGAGEISYEQYF. CDR3 sequence (DNA): TGTGCCAGTGGAGCAGGGGAAATCTCCTACGAGCAGTACTTC.

The sample holds many counts of this clonotype. The chain couples TRBV28 to TRBJ2-3; tentatively, D is TRBD1 (6 bases). Germline V gives CDR1 MDHEN, CDR2 SYDVKM. This CDR3 contains 16 residues. V gave up 7 bases and J gave up 0 bases, with 17 bases separating them. This CDR3 is CASTDPTGRSTDTQYF. The CDR3, as DNA: TGTGCCAGCACCGACCCTACAGGGAGAAGCACAGATACGCAGTATTTT.

Turning to this clonotype: One junction end disagrees with the germline gene, perhaps due to a read error. The chain joins TRBV4-1 to TRBJ1-3, with D perhaps TRBD1 (5 bases). The CDR3 is 15 amino acids. Germline lookup yields CDR1 MGHRA and CDR2 YSYEKL. The CDR3 sequence is CASSPRGTSGNPIYF. The CDR3 coding sequence is TGCGCCAGCAGCCCCCGGGGCACCTCTGGAAACCCCATATATTTT.

This clonotype was seen a few times. The CDR3 bases are TGTGCCAGCAGTTTTAGTAGCGGGGCACACCAAGAGACCCAGTACTTC. This gives the protein CASSFSSGAHQETQYF. The chain is built from TRBV12-3 or TRBV12-4 and TRBJ2-5; 8 bases map to TRBD2. CDR3 length: 16 residues. V lost 3 bases to trimming and J lost 0 bases; unmatched junction nucleotides: 6.

This clonotype was detected only a few times. This rearrangement joins TRBV5-1 to TRBJ1-1; D is unclear. V lost 4 bases, J lost 1 base, and 11 bases lay in between. The CDR3 totals 14 residues. Germline CDR1 SGHRS, CDR2 YFSETQ. The DNA for the CDR3 is TGCGCCAGCAGCGGGGAACACCGGAACACTGAAGCTTTCTTT. Translation: CASSGEHRNTEAFF.

This clonotype was observed a handful of times. The chain uses TRBV12-3 or TRBV12-4 and TRBJ2-2; D remains ambiguous. Trimming pared 3 bases from V and 6 bases from J, leaving 5 bases between. This CDR3 has 12 residues. The CDR3 region is CASSLGSGELFF. In nucleotides, the CDR3 is TGTGCCAGCAGTTTGGGATCCGGGGAGCTGTTTTTT.

Only a few counts were recorded for this clonotype. Since a much larger clone is just one base distant, this may be a read error. V is TRBV4-1 and J is TRBJ2-3; D is unresolved. V lost 0 bases to trimming and J lost 7 bases, with 14 bases between them. CDR3 length equals 15 residues. Germline lookup yields CDR1 MGHRA and CDR2 YSYEKL. CDR3 protein: CASSQEGDHSNTQYF. CDR3 bases: TGCGCCAGCAGCCAAGAGGGCGACCATTCAAATACGCAGTATTTT.

This clonotype was recorded many times. This chain uses TRBV7-9 with TRBJ1-2; no reliable D call. The CDR3 spans 13 residues. The V end was cut by 6 bases, the J end by 13 bases, with 21 bases between. Per germline, CDR1 SEHNR and CDR2 FQNEAQ (reference sequence). The CDR3 loop is CASRGAGLLFFTF. The CDR3 nucleotides read TGTGCCAGCAGGGGAGCAGGCCTCCTCTTTTTCACCTTC.

Remarks on this clonotype: A read error may explain this, as a much larger clone is one base away. The rearrangement joins TRBV9 to TRBJ2-7; D gene ambiguous. This CDR3 is 12 amino acids long. The germline CDR1 and CDR2 sequences are SGDLS and YYNGEE. In nucleotides, the CDR3 is TGTGCCGGCAGCGACGGGTCCTACGAGCAGTACTTC. It codes for CAGSDGSYEQYF.